The clone carrying this T cell receptor (beta chain) was seen ten or more times. Its antigen is undetermined. The junction differs from germline at one of its ends, possibly a read error. The data derive from a study of blood T cells in healthy people across ages. Study-wide results and limits: With unsorted PBMCs, a conclusive comparison of naive versus antigen-experienced cells was not possible.

The germline CDR1 and CDR2 sequences are SGHVS and FNYEAQ. This CDR3 region has 13 residues. Together with a sample-barcoded 5' primer, a J-beta primer mix was included in a second PCR lasting roughly 6 to 12 cycles. TCRdb re-analysed the 5' RACE reads in MiXCR, keeping a single row per CDR3 protein. The sample includes some 1,800,000 distinct CDR3 sequences, 30% to 40% of them seen just once. Sequencing used blood. The clonotype was recovered from a human donor in good health. This chain connects TRBV7-6 to TRBJ2-3, with 8 bases lining up with TRBD2. The CDR3 loop is CASSSGNTDTQYF. CDR3 DNA: TGCGCCAGCAGTAGCGGGAACACAGATACGCAGTATTTT.